The source of this TCR beta chain is a study of blood T cell repertoires in COVID-19. Study background: The cDNA or gDNA used as material had been derived from T cells, B-cell-depleted T cells, or PBMCs.

Sequencing used immunoSEQ multiplex PCR; TCRdb keeps in-frame clones, though not all of them. The sample has 140,000 or so clones, approximately 88% seen once; the top ten hold about 1.7%. Deletions cut 2 bases from V and 1 base from J, with 12 bases between. Germline CDR1 reads LNHDA; CDR2 reads SQIVND (reference sequence). This CDR3 spans 15 amino acids. The chain carries TRBV19 and TRBJ2-7; weak D call: TRBD1 (5 bases). This TCR was sampled from a woman aged 45-59 years with acute or convalescent COVID-19. Sequencing was carried out using peripheral blood. DNA of the CDR3: TGTGCCAGTAGTATATTCGGACAAGGTTCCTACGAGCAGTACTTC. It translates to CASSIFGQGSYEQYF.